This T cell receptor (beta chain) is drawn from a study of T cell changes during pregnancy in multiple sclerosis. Germline V lookup: CDR1 SGHRS, CDR2 YFSETQ. The CDR3 is made up of 14 amino acids. Trimming cost V 4 bases and J 2 bases, with 9 bases left between them. Only in-frame clones appear in the TCRdb table, and some are missing; sequencing was by immunoSEQ multiplex PCR. In the table there are tens of thousands of clones, 90% of which are singletons. This chain joins TRBV5-1 and TRBJ2-2, with D possibly being TRBD1 (6 bases). Sequencing was performed on peripheral blood, taken in the third trimester of pregnancy. The TCR comes from a female donor in good health, enrolled as a control in a pregnancy study. CDR3 coding DNA: TGCGCCAGCAGCCTACAGGGTAACACCGGGGAGCTGTTTTTT. It codes for CASSLQGNTGELFF. Looking up the rest from reference TRBV5-1 and TRBJ2-2 gives the full variable domain: KAGVTQTPRYLIKTRGQQVTLSCSPISGHRSVSWYQQTPGQGLQFLFEYFSETQRNKGNFPGRFSGRQFSNSRSEMNVSTLELGDSALYLCASSLQGNTGELFFGEGSRLTVL.